Listed below are T cell receptor beta chains from one sample, sequenced in a study of T cells in Graves' hyperthyroidism and ophthalmopathy. A single record per CDR3 protein comes from TCRdb applying MiXCR to the multiplex PCR reads. The repertoire holds 300,000 to 450,000 distinct CDR3 sequences, with about 16% as singletons. Sequences were obtained from blood. These receptors were taken from a woman aged 30 to 39 with Graves' hyperthyroidism. Both conserved end residues are part of each CDR3. Fields, in order: D gene, clone size, J gene, V gene, CDR3 protein, CDR3 DNA. The D gene is left open where the match is weak. The size entry is marked missing in some rows and otherwise reads once, few, many or a size class.

NA	NA	TRBJ2-7	TRBV5-1	CASSFRTPSYEQYF	TGCGCCAGCAGCTTTCGGACTCCCTCCTACGAGCAGTACTTC
NA	many	TRBJ2-5	TRBV2	CASVRSSQETQYF	TGTGCCAGCGTCAGGTCAAGTCAAGAGACCCAGTACTTC
NA	NA	TRBJ1-2	TRBV7-9	CASGLAGLKRDEYGYTF	TGTGCCAGCGGCTTAGCGGGACTTAAACGGGACGAATATGGCTACACCTTC
NA	many	TRBJ2-1	TRBV3-1	CASSQEISLTHNEQFF	TGTGCCAGCAGCCAAGAGATAAGCCTAACCCACAATGAGCAGTTCTTC
TRBD1	NA	TRBJ1-1	TRBV27	CASSSRQGKTEAFF	TGTGCCAGCAGTTCTAGACAGGGGAAGACTGAAGCTTTCTTT
NA	few	TRBJ2-3	TRBV30	CARTALSTDTQYF	TGTGCCCGGACAGCACTCAGCACAGATACGCAGTATTTT
TRBD2	few	TRBJ2-1	TRBV4-1	CASSLWTSGMENEQFF	TGCGCCAGCAGCCTGTGGACTAGCGGGATGGAAAATGAGCAGTTCTTC
TRBD1	NA	TRBJ1-4	TRBV5-1	CASSGQGAFNEKLFF	TGCGCCAGCAGCGGACAGGGGGCCTTTAATGAAAAACTGTTTTTT
TRBD1	many	TRBJ1-1	TRBV19	CASIPRDRVNTEAFF	TGTGCCAGTATCCCCCGGGACAGGGTGAACACTGAAGCTTTCTTT
NA	many	TRBJ2-5	TRBV18	CASSPGGVEKTQYF	TGTGCCAGCTCACCAGGTGGGGTGGAAAAGACCCAGTACTTC
NA	few	TRBJ2-3	TRBV15	CATSRGYLSSTDTQYF	TGTGCCACCAGCAGAGGGTATCTTTCTAGCACAGATACGCAGTATTTT
NA	NA	TRBJ1-1	TRBV9	CASSVTYMNTEAFF	TGTGCCAGCAGCGTAACTTACATGAACACTGAAGCTTTCTTT
TRBD1	many	TRBJ2-5	TRBV11-2	CASSRSGQGEGETQYF	TGTGCCAGCAGCCGGTCCGGACAGGGGGAGGGAGAGACCCAGTACTTC
TRBD1	NA	TRBJ2-7	TRBV15	CATSSPPGQQKYEQYF	TGTGCCACCAGCAGCCCCCCGGGACAGCAAAAATACGAGCAGTACTTC
TRBD1	NA	TRBJ2-1	TRBV15	CATSATGGSSEEFF	TGTGCCACCTCCGCGACAGGGGGTTCCTCAGAGGAGTTCTTC
NA	NA	TRBJ1-4	TRBV7-8	CASSYRDEGVEKLFF	TGTGCCAGCAGCTACCGTGACGAGGGGGTGGAAAAACTGTTTTTT
TRBD2	few	TRBJ2-7	TRBV5-1	CASSDDAGTSGKSSYEQYF	TGCGCCAGCAGCGACGATGCCGGGACTAGCGGGAAAAGCTCCTACGAGCAGTACTTC
NA	many	TRBJ1-1	TRBV28	CASRHRALYRVQNTEAFF	TGTGCCAGCAGGCACCGCGCCCTTTACAGGGTCCAGAACACTGAAGCTTTCTTT
TRBD1	few	TRBJ2-1	TRBV29-1	CSVEGTDRGHYNEQFF	TGCAGCGTTGAAGGAACGGACAGGGGGCACTACAATGAGCAGTTCTTC
NA	many	TRBJ1-1	TRBV7-9	CAGSYSENTEAFF	TGTGCCGGATCCTACAGCGAGAACACTGAAGCTTTCTTT